This paragraph reports one T cell receptor (beta chain). The target antigen is unknown. The data stem from a study of regulatory T cells in long-lasting Graves disease. Study outcomes and limitations: Having only a small sample size may have limited accuracy.

The CDR3 extends over 18 amino acids. V lost 0 bases to trimming and J lost 3 bases; unmatched junction nucleotides: 11. CDR1 is MGHRA and CDR2 is YSYEKL in the germline V gene. CDR3 regions were amplified by Arm-PCR using iRepertoire HTBI primers to build TCR beta libraries. Using its own MiXCR run on the multiplex PCR reads, TCRdb lists one record per CDR3 protein. Of fewer than 550,000 distinct CDR3 sequences listed, about 16% are singletons. Time point given: newly diagnosed GD, antithyroid drugs for less than 3 months. RNA from PBMCs was the source of the TCR library. These same data were also listed under a study on T cells in Graves' hyperthyroidism and ophthalmopathy.

The origin of this receptor is a woman aged 40-60 years with Graves disease. This chain uses TRBV4-1 with TRBJ2-3; TRBD1 matches at 8 bases. Sequencing was performed on peripheral blood mononuclear cells (PBMCs), taken at new diagnosis, from a patient treated with antithyroid drugs. As DNA, the CDR3 is TGCGCCAGCAGCCAAGAGGCTAGGACAGGGCCTAGGACAGATACGCAGTATTTT. It yields the protein CASSQEARTGPRTDTQYF.